These 26 T cell receptor beta chains share one sample of origin, sequenced in a study of blood T cell repertoires in COVID-19. Some clones are missing from TCRdb's copy, which holds only in-frame ones; the method was immunoSEQ multiplex PCR. Of about 400,000 clones listed, nearly 90% were seen once; the top ten hold around 1.8%. The sample consisted of PBMCs or T cells enriched from blood (not recorded which). The source of these receptors is a woman aged 18-35 years with acute COVID-19.

This clone appeared once. This chain uses TRBV3-1 (or the pseudogene TRBV3-2) with TRBJ1-2; tentative D call: TRBD1 (5 bases). Trimming took 0 bases from V and 2 from J, leaving 13 bases between them. Looked up from germline, CDR1 is LGHDT and CDR2 is YNNKEL (reference sequence). This CDR3 has 16 amino acids. CDR3 protein: CASSQDIGPGNYGYTF. The CDR3, as DNA: TGTGCCAGCAGCCAAGATATAGGACCAGGGAACTATGGCTACACCTTC.

Worth noting for this clone: Other DNA sequences within the sample encode an identical CDR3. This chain uses TRBV11-2 with TRBJ1-2, with TRBD1 matching over 7 bases. CDR3 length equals 13 residues. CDR1 and CDR2 (germline): SGHAT, FQNNGV. The junction had 3 bases not matched to a gene; V was cut back by 0 bases and J by 8 bases. CDR3 amino acids: CASSLDRQGGYTF. In DNA form, the CDR3 reads TGTGCCAGCAGCTTAGACCGACAGGGAGGCTACACCTTC.

V is TRBV4-1 and J is TRBJ1-4; D gene ambiguous. Germline CDR1 reads MGHRA; CDR2 reads YSYEKL. Trimming pared 3 bases from V and 5 bases from J, leaving 10 bases between. This CDR3 comprises 14 residues. The CDR3 sequence: CASSHPLRNEKLFF. In DNA form, the CDR3 reads TGCGCCAGCAGCCACCCCCTGCGGAATGAAAAACTGTTTTTT.

V and J are TRBV10-3 and TRBJ2-1; tentative D call: TRBD1 (5 bases). V gave up 0 bases and J gave up 6 bases, with 12 bases separating them. This CDR3 has 15 amino acids. Germline values: CDR1 ENHRY, CDR2 SYGVKD. This CDR3 reads CAISESTDSFNEQFF. In nucleotides, the CDR3 is TGTGCCATCAGTGAGTCGACCGACAGTTTCAATGAGCAGTTCTTC.

This chain joins TRBV3-1 (or the pseudogene TRBV3-2) and TRBJ2-3, with 7 nucleotides matching TRBD2. V shed 3 bases, J shed 1 base, and the junction held 7 bases outside the gene matches. CDR3 size: 16 residues. The germline gives CDR1 LGHDT, CDR2 YNNKEL (reference sequence). CDR3: CASSHGLGGGTDTQYF. CDR3 sequence (DNA): TGTGCCAGCAGCCATGGACTAGGTGGGGGCACAGATACGCAGTATTTT.

This clone has a single count. The chain employs TRBV19 and TRBJ1-2; D not certain. The CDR3 consists of 15 residues. Trimming removed 3 bases from V and 3 bases from J, with 14 bases in between. Germline-derived CDR1 and CDR2 are LNHDA and SQIVND (reference sequence). The CDR3 nucleotides are TGTGCCAGTAGTATTTCGGAGGAAAGGTACTATGGCTACACCTTC. It is translated as CASSISEERYYGYTF.

The chain joins TRBV29-1 to TRBJ2-1, with 7 bases identical to TRBD2. CDR1 and CDR2 from the germline V gene are SQVTM and ANQGSEA. The junction had 7 bases not matched to a gene; V was cut back by 7 bases and J by 10 bases. The CDR3 has 11 amino acids. The CDR3 bases are TGCAGCGGGGGGAGGGGACTCGAGCAGTTCTTC. Translation gives CSGGRGLEQFF.

The V and J genes are TRBV7-9 and TRBJ1-2; TRBD1 is a possible D gene (6 bases). Germline CDR1 SEHNR, CDR2 FQNEAQ (reference sequence). Trimming pared 5 bases from V and 4 bases from J, leaving 17 bases between. The CDR3 contains 15 residues. The CDR3 DNA reads as TGTGCCAGCAGCCCGAATGGACAGAACCTCTATGGCTACACCTTC. Its translation: CASSPNGQNLYGYTF. Full variable domain (remainder filled in from reference TRBV7-9 and TRBJ1-2): DTGVSQNPRHKITKRGQNVTFRCDPISEHNRLYWYRQTLGQGPEFLTYFQNEAQLEKSRLLSDRFSAERPKGSFSTLEIQRTEQGDSAMYLCASSPNGQNLYGYTFGSGTRLTVV.

J is TRBJ1-1 and V is TRBV6-5; weak D call: TRBD1 (6 bases). The CDR3 runs to 14 residues. V lost 7 bases, J lost 9 bases, and 21 bases lay in between. Germline V gives CDR1 MNHEY, CDR2 SVGAGI. The CDR3 loop reads CASTPGTSGGKAFF. In nucleotides, the CDR3 is TGTGCCAGCACTCCAGGGACCAGTGGGGGCAAAGCTTTCTTT.

J is TRBJ2-3 and V is TRBV3-1 (or the pseudogene TRBV3-2); no clear D. This CDR3 region has 12 residues. The V end lost 2 bases, the J end lost 6 bases, and 6 bases lay between the germline ends. Germline CDR1 LGHDT, CDR2 YNNKEL (reference sequence). For the CDR3, the DNA is TGTGCCAGCAGCCAATCCATGGATACGCAGTATTTT. Its translation: CASSQSMDTQYF.

This chain connects TRBV5-1 to TRBJ2-7, with 9 bases identical to TRBD1. Germline trimming cut 4 bases from V and 3 bases from J; bases unmatched to any gene: 5. The CDR3 has 14 amino acids. CDR1 and CDR2 from the germline V gene are SGHRS and YFSETQ. CDR3 DNA: TGCGCCAGCAGCATACAGGGGGCTAACTACGAGCAGTACTTC. Translating it yields CASSIQGANYEQYF.

The rearrangement uses TRBV9 and TRBJ1-4, with D uncertain. The CDR3 is made up of 13 amino acids. Between the trimmed V and J ends, which lost 4 bases and 6 bases, there was a span of 10 bases. Looked up from germline, CDR1 is SGDLS and CDR2 is YYNGEE. CDR3 loop: CASSPTADEKLFF. The CDR3 bases are TGTGCCAGCAGCCCCACTGCGGATGAAAAACTGTTTTTT.

This clone occurred once. The rearrangement links TRBV19 to TRBJ1-5; possibly TRBD1 for D (6 bases). CDR1 is LNHDA and CDR2 is SQIVND in the germline V gene (reference sequence). The CDR3 has 16 residues. Trimming took 4 bases from V and 6 from J, leaving 19 bases between them. CDR3 nucleotide sequence: TGTGCCAGTAGTAACGGACTCCGGGACACCCTTCAGCCCCAGCATTTT. It yields the protein CASSNGLRDTLQPQHF.

The rearrangement links TRBV11-2 to TRBJ2-1; no reliable D call. The CDR3 runs to 15 residues. Trimming took off 1 base at V and 6 bases at J, with 13 bases between the two ends. Germline lookup yields CDR1 SGHAT and CDR2 FQNNGV. The CDR3 is CASSLASAAPNEQFF. The DNA for the CDR3 is TGTGCCAGCAGCTTAGCGTCGGCGGCGCCCAATGAGCAGTTCTTC.

This chain joins TRBV7-3 and TRBJ2-7, with a possible D match to TRBD2 (6 bases). CDR3 length: 19 residues. CDR1 SGHTA and CDR2 FQGTGA come from the germline V gene. Trimming took 1 base from V and 0 from J, leaving 22 bases between them. CDR3 loop: CASSLNPAGPAGSSYEQYF. The CDR3 DNA reads TGTGCCAGCAGCTTAAATCCCGCGGGACCGGCCGGTAGCTCCTACGAGCAGTACTTC.

The chain carries TRBV9 and TRBJ2-1, with D possibly being TRBD1 (5 bases). The V end lost 0 bases, the J end lost 10 bases, and 11 bases lay between the germline ends. The CDR3 is made up of 13 amino acids. Per germline, CDR1 SGDLS and CDR2 YYNGEE. CDR3 nucleotides: TGTGCCAGCAGCGTAGTTACAGGCCGGGAGCAGTTCTTC. Translation: CASSVVTGREQFF.

The V call is TRBV9, the J call TRBJ1-2; TRBD1 agrees at 8 bases. V lost 5 bases to trimming and J lost 4 bases; unmatched junction nucleotides: 1. The CDR3 spans 12 residues. The germline CDR1 and CDR2 sequences are SGDLS and YYNGEE. Here the CDR3 DNA reads TGTGCCAGCAGGCAGGGGGCCTATGGCTACACCTTC. It is translated as CASRQGAYGYTF.

The genes are TRBV29-1 and TRBJ2-2; either TRBD1 or TRBD2 may supply D (5 bases each). V shed 7 bases and J shed 0 bases, with 9 bases lying between them. CDR1 is SQVTM and CDR2 is ANQGSEA in the germline V gene. The length of the CDR3 is 13 residues. The CDR3: CSAGRSNTGELFF. The CDR3 bases are TGCAGCGCGGGACGGTCGAACACCGGGGAGCTGTTTTTT.

The rearrangement uses TRBV19 and TRBJ2-5; 8 bases map to TRBD1. Germline V gene data show CDR1 as LNHDA and CDR2 as SQIVND (reference sequence). V gave up 6 bases and J gave up 2 bases; unmatched junction bases: 5. This CDR3 spans 14 amino acids. CDR3 region: CASSSRQGQETQYF. The CDR3 DNA reads TGTGCCAGTAGCTCACGACAGGGGCAAGAGACCCAGTACTTC.

This sequence joins TRBV9 and TRBJ1-5; 10 nucleotides agree with TRBD1. The germline CDR1 and CDR2 sequences are SGDLS and YYNGEE. Unmatched junction bases numbered 0, after V lost 3 bases and J lost 6 bases. The CDR3 is 13 residues long. In DNA, the CDR3 is TGTGCCAGCAGCGGGACAGGGGGTCAGCCCCAGCATTTT. It is translated as CASSGTGGQPQHF.

The chain couples TRBV7-9 to TRBJ2-7, with TRBD2 as a possible D gene (6 bases). Trimming pared 1 base from V and 1 base from J, leaving 17 bases between. Germline values: CDR1 SEHNR, CDR2 FQNEAQ (reference sequence). This CDR3 is built from 17 residues. The CDR3 sequence: CASSLGGIGGRSYEQYF. CDR3 nucleotides: TGTGCCAGCAGCTTAGGTGGAATCGGTGGGAGGTCCTACGAGCAGTACTTC.

This rearrangement joins TRBV2 to TRBJ1-4; a weak D match, TRBD1 (5 bases). The CDR3 consists of 14 residues. The V end was cut by 1 base, the J end by 8 bases, with 11 bases between. Per germline, CDR1 SNHLY and CDR2 FYNNEI. The DNA for the CDR3 is TGTGCCAGCAGTGAAGATAGGGGTTGGGAAAAACTGTTTTTT. This encodes CASSEDRGWEKLFF.

The sample holds one count of this clone. The J gene is TRBJ1-1, the V gene TRBV11-2; weak D call: TRBD1 (6 bases). CDR1 SGHAT and CDR2 FQNNGV come from the germline V gene. This CDR3 contains 19 residues. Trimming took 2 bases from V and 3 from J, leaving 25 bases between them. The CDR3 DNA sequence: TGTGCCAGCAGCTTAACAGTCTTAGTGCCAGGGGAAGGTTACACTGAAGCTTTCTTT. Residues: CASSLTVLVPGEGYTEAFF. Full variable domain (outside the CDR3, taken from reference TRBV11-2 and TRBJ1-1): EAGVAQSPRYKIIEKRQSVAFWCNPISGHATLYWYQQILGQGPKLLIQFQNNGVVDDSQLPKDRFSAERLKGVDSTLKIQPAKLEDSAVYLCASSLTVLVPGEGYTEAFFGQGTRLTVV.

CDR3 protein: CASSGGGSSDTDTQYF. CDR3 bases: TGTGCCAGCAGCGGGGGGGGGAGCTCCGACACAGATACGCAGTATTTT. The gene calls are TRBV11-2 and TRBJ2-3; 7 nucleotides match TRBD2. Germline CDR1 reads SGHAT; CDR2 reads FQNNGV. The CDR3 spans 16 residues. V shed 5 bases, J shed 2 bases, and the junction held 10 bases outside the gene matches.

The rearrangement joins TRBV4-1 to TRBJ1-2, with 11 bases identical to TRBD1. Trimming cost V 4 bases and J 2 bases; bases outside gene matches: 9. There are 17 residues in the CDR3. Germline loops: CDR1 MGHRA, CDR2 YSYEKL. CDR3 residues: CASSPSRDRGNNYGYTF. Here the CDR3 DNA reads TGCGCCAGCAGCCCGTCCCGGGACAGGGGGAACAACTATGGCTACACCTTC.

The genes are TRBV9 and TRBJ2-7; 10 positions agree with TRBD1. V lost 4 bases and J lost 5; bases outside the gene matches: 9. The CDR3 loop spans 15 amino acids. Germline V gene data show CDR1 as SGDLS and CDR2 as YYNGEE. CDR3 in amino acids: CASSLSTGGRNEQYF. The DNA of the CDR3 is TGTGCCAGCAGCTTGTCGACAGGGGGCAGGAACGAGCAGTACTTC. The full variable domain, with the rest looked up from reference TRBV9 and TRBJ2-7, is DSGVTQTPKHLITATGQRVTLRCSPRSGDLSVYWYQQSLDQGLQFLIQYYNGEERAKGNILERFSAQQFPDLHSELNLSSLELGDSALYFCASSLSTGGRNEQYFGPGTRLTVT.